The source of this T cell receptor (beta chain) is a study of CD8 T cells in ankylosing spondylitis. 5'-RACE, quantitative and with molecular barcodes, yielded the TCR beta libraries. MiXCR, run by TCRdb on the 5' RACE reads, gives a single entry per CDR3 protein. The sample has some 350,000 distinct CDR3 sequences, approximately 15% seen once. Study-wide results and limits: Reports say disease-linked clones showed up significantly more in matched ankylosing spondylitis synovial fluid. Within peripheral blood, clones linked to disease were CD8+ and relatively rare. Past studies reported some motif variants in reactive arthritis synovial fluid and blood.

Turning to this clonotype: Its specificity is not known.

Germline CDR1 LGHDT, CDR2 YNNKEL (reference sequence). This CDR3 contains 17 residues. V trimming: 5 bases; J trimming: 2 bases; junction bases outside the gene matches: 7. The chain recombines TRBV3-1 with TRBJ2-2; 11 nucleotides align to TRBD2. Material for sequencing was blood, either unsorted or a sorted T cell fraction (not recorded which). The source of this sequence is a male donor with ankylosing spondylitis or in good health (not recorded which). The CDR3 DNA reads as TGTGCCAGCAGCTTTGAGGGACTAGCGGTAAACACCGGGGAGCTGTTTTTT. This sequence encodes CASSFEGLAVNTGELFF.